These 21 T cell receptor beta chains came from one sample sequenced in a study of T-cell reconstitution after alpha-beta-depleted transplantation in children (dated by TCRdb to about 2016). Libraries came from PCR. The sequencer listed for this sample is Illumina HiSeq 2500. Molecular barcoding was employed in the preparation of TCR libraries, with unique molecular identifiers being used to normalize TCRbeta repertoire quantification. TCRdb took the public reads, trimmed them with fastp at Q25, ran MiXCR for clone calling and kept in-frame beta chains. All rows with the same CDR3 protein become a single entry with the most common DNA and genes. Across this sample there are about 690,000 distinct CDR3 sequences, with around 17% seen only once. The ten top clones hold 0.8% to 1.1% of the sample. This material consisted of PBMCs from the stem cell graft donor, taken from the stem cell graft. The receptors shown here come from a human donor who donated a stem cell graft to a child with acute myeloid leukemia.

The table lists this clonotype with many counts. Here the CDR3 DNA reads TGCAGTGCTAGAGATGTGACATATCCTAACTATGGCTACACCTTC. Amino acids: CSARDVTYPNYGYTF. The chain is built from TRBV20-1 and TRBJ1-2; no clear D gene. CDR1 is DFQATT and CDR2 is SNEGSKA in the germline V gene (reference sequence). Trimming left V 0 bases short and J 0 bases short, with 11 bases between. This CDR3 is built from 15 residues.

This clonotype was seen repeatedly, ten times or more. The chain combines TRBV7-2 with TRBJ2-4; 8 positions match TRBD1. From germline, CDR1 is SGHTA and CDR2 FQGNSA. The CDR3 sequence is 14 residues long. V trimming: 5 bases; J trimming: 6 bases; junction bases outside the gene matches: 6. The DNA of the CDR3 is TGTGCCAGCAGCCCTTGGACAGGGACAAACATTCAGTACTTC. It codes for CASSPWTGTNIQYF.

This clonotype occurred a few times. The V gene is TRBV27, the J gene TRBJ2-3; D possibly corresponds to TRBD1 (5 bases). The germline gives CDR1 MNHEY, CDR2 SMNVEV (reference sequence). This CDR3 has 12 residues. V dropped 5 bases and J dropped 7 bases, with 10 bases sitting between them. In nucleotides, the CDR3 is TGTGCCAGCAGTATTTCAGGGTATACGCAGTATTTT. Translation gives CASSISGYTQYF.

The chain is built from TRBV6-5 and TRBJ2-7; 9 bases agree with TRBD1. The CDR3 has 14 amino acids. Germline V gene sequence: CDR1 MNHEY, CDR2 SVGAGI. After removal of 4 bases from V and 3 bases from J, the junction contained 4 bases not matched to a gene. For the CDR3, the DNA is TGTGCCAGCAGTTGGGACAGGGATTTCTACGAGCAGTACTTC. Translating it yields CASSWDRDFYEQYF.

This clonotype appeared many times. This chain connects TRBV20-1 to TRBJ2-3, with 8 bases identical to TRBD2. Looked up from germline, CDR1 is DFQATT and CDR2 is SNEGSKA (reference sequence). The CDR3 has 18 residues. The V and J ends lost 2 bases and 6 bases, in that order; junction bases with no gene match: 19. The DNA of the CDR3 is TGCAGTGCTAGAAACTTTCAGAAGGGGACTAGTGGAGCGGATACGCAGTATTTT. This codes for CSARNFQKGTSGADTQYF.

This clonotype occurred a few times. CDR3 amino acids: CSVGQGTDTQYF. The CDR3 DNA reads as TGCAGCGTAGGACAGGGGACAGATACGCAGTATTTT. V is TRBV29-1 and J is TRBJ2-3, with 9 bases aligning to TRBD1. Trimming took 6 bases from V and 3 from J; bases not matched to a gene: 1. From germline, CDR1 is SQVTM and CDR2 ANQGSEA. CDR3 size: 12 residues.

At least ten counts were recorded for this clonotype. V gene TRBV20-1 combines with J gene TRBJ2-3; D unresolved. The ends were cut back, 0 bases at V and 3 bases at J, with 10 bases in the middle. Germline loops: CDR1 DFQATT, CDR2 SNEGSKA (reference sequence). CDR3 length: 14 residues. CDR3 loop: CSARDPLVTDTQYF. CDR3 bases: TGCAGTGCTAGAGATCCCTTGGTTACAGATACGCAGTATTTT.

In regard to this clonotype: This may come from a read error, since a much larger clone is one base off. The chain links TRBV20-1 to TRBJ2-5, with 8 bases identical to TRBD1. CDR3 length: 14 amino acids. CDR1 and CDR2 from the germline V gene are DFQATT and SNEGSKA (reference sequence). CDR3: CSARYPGGSETQHF. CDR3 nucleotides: TGCAGTGCTAGGTATCCAGGGGGCAGCGAGACCCAGCACTTC.

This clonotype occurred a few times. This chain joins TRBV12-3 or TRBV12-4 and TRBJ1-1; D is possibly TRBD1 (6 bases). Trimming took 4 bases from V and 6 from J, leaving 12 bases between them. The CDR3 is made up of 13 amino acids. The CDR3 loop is CASSYRAGPEAFF. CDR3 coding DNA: TGTGCCAGCAGTTACAGGGCAGGGCCTGAAGCTTTCTTT.

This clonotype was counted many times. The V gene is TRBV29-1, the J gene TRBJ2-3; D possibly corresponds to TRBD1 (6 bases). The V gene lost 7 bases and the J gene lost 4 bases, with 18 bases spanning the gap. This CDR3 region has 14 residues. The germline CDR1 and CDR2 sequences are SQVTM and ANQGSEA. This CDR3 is CSAVGTPSPDTQYF. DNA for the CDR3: TGCAGCGCCGTAGGGACACCAAGCCCAGATACGCAGTATTTT.

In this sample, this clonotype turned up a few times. The CDR3: CASSGHGHSPLHF. The DNA of the CDR3 is TGTGCCAGCAGCGGGCATGGGCATTCACCCCTCCACTTT. The rearrangement links TRBV3-1 to TRBJ1-6; no clear D. CDR1 is LGHDT, CDR2 YNNKEL, per germline (reference sequence). Trimming left V 5 bases short and J 8 bases short, with 10 bases between. The CDR3 runs 13 residues. The full variable domain, rest sourced from reference TRBV3-1 and TRBJ1-6, is DTAVSQTPKYLVTQMGNDKSIKCEQNLGHDTMYWYKQDSKKFLKIMFSYNNKELIINETVPNRFSPKSPDKAHLNLHINSLELGDSAVYFCASSGHGHSPLHFGNGTRLTVT.

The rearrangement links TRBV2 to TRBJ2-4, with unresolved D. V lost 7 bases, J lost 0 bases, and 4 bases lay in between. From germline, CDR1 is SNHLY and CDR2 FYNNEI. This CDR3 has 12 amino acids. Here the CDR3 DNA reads TGTGCCAGCACTTCAGCCAAAAACATTCAGTACTTC. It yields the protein CASTSAKNIQYF.

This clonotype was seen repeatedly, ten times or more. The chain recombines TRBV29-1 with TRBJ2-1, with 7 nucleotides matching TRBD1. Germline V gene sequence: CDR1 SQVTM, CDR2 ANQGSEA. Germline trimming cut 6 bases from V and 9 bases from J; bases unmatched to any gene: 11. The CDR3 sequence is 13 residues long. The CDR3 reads CSVDRVFDGEQFF. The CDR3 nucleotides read TGCAGCGTAGACAGGGTATTCGATGGTGAGCAGTTCTTC.

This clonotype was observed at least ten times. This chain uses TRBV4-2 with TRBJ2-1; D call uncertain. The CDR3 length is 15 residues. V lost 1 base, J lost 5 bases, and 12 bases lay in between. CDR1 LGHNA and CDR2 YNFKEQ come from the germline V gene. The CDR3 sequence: CASSQARIPHNEQFF. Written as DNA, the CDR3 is TGTGCCAGCAGCCAAGCGAGGATCCCTCACAATGAGCAGTTCTTC.

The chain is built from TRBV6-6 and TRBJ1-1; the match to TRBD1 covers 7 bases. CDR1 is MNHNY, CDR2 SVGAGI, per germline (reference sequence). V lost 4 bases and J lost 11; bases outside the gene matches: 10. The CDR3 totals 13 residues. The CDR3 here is CASSWGQQNEAFF. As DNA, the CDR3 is TGTGCCAGCAGTTGGGGACAGCAAAATGAGGCTTTCTTT.

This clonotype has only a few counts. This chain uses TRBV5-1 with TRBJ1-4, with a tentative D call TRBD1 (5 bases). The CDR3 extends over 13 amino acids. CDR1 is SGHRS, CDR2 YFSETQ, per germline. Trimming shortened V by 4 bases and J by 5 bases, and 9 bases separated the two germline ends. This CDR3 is CASSLGRNEKLFF. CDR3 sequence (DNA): TGCGCCAGCAGCCTGGGACGGAATGAAAAACTGTTTTTT.

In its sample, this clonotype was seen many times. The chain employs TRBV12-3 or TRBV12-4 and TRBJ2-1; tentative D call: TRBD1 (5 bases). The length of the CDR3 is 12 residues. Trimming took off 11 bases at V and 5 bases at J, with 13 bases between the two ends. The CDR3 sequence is CAAKGYDNEQFF. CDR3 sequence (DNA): TGTGCCGCTAAGGGGTACGACAATGAGCAGTTCTTC.

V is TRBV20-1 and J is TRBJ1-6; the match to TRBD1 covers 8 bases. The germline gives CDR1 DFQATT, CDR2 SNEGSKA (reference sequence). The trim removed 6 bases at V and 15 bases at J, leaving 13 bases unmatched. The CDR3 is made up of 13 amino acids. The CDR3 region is CSASGTGQVGLHF. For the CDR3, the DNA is TGCAGTGCAAGTGGGACAGGTCAAGTGGGCCTCCACTTT.

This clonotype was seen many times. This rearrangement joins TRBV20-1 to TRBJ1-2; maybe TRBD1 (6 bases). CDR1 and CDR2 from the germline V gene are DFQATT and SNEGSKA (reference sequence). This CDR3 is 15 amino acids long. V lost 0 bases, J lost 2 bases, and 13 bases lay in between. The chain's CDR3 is CSARDEKGENYGYTF. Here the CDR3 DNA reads TGCAGTGCTAGAGATGAAAAGGGGGAGAACTATGGCTACACCTTC.

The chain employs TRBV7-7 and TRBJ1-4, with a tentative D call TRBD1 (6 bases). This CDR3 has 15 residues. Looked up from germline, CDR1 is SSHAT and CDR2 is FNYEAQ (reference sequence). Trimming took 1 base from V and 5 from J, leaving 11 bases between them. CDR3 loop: CASSLGGRLNEKLFF. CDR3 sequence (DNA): TGTGCCAGCAGCTTAGGGGGGCGACTCAATGAAAAACTGTTTTTT.

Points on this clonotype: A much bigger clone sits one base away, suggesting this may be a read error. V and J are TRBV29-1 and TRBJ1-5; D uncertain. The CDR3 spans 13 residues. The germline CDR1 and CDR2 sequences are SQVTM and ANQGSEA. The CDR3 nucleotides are TGCGGCGTTGGCCTGGCCCTAAATCAGCCCCAGCATTTT. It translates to CGVGLALNQPQHF.